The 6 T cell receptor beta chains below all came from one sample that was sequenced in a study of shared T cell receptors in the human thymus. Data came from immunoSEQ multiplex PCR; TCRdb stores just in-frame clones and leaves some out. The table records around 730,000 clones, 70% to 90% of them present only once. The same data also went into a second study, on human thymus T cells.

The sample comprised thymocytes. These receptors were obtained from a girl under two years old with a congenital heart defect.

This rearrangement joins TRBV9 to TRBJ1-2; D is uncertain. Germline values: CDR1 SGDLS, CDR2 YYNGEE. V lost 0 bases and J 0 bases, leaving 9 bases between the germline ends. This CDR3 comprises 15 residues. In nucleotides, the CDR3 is TGTGCCAGCAGCGTAGCGGAGCCCGCTAACTATGGCTACACCTTC. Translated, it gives CASSVAEPANYGYTF.

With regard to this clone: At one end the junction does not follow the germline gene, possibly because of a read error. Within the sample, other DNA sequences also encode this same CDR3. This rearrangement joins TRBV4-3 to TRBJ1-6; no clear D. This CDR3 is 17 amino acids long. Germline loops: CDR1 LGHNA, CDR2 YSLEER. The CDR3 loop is CASSQGHTGSWNSPLHF. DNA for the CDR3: TGCGCCAGCAGCCAAGGACACACTGGGTCGTGGAATTCCCCCCTCCACTTT.

CDR3 sequence reads: CASRLSNRGTGELFF. CDR3 nucleotides: TGTGCAAGTCGCTTAAGCAACAGGGGCACCGGGGAGCTGTTTTTT. This chain links TRBV12-2 with TRBJ2-2; TRBD1 is taken as the D call from the table, unchecked against the DNA. TRBV12-2 is reported as a pseudogene. This CDR3 comprises 15 residues.

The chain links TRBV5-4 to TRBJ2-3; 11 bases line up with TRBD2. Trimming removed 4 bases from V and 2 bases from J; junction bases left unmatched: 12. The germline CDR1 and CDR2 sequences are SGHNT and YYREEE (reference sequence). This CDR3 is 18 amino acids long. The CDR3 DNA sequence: TGTGCCAGCAGCCGAGGGCCCCGGACTAGCGGGTACACAGATACGCAGTATTTT. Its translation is CASSRGPRTSGYTDTQYF.

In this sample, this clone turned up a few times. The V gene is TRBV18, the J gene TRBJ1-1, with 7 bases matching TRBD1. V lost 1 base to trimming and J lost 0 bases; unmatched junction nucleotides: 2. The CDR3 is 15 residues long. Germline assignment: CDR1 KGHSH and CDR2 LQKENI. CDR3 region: CASSPRQGVNTEAFF. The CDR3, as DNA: TGTGCCAGCTCACCACGTCAGGGGGTGAACACTGAAGCTTTCTTT.

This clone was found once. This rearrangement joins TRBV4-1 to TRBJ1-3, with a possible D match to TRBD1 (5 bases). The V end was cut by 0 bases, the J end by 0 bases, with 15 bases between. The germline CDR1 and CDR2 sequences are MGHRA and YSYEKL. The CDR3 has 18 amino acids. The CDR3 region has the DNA TGCGCCAGCAGCCAAGATGTTAGAAGGGGCCTCTCTGGAAACACCATATATTTT. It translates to CASSQDVRRGLSGNTIYF.